This TCR beta chain was found in a study of cytomegalovirus exposure and HLA in healthy donors. Donors sampled were nominally healthy, though unrecorded immune exposures were likely. Trimming removed 2 bases at V and 2 bases at J, with 7 bases between. CDR1 MNHNY and CDR2 SVGAGI come from the germline V gene (reference sequence). This CDR3 comprises 13 residues. Primers included in the PCR were 60 Vbeta and 13 Jbeta primers. The assay was immunoSEQ multiplex PCR, and TCRdb's table has in-frame clones only and misses some. The sample records 140,000 to 150,000 clones, approximately 80% being singletons.

This clonotype was obtained from a woman aged 18-29 years in good health and CMV-seropositive. The sample comprised PBMCs. The chain uses TRBV6-6 and TRBJ2-7, with D possibly TRBD1 on 5 matching bases. CDR3 sequence (DNA): TGTGCCAGCAGTTACGACAGAGCCTACGAGCAGTACTTC. Amino acids: CASSYDRAYEQYF.